This entry is about one T cell receptor (beta chain). Germline CDR1 is ENHRY and CDR2 is SYGVKD. This CDR3 has 13 amino acids. The V end was cut by 10 bases, the J end by 13 bases, with 23 bases between. The authors' processing: Nucleated cell number was recorded as an estimate derived from reference gene primer amplification. TCRdb's table, derived via immunoSEQ multiplex PCR, lists solely in-frame clones and lacks some. V and J calls and clone size are given by that table; D and trimming were obtained from the DNA. The sample lists about 170,000 clones; 80% to 90% were seen once. The data were obtained in a study of blood T cell repertoires in COVID-19.

V gene TRBV10-3 combines with J gene TRBJ2-1, with D possibly TRBD1 on 8 matching bases. The specimen sequenced was peripheral blood. This TCR came from a man between 18 and 29 years old with active or convalescent COVID-19. In nucleotides, the CDR3 is TGTGCCACCCGAACAGGGGGGGATCTTGTACAGTTCTTC. Amino acid sequence: CATRTGGDLVQFF.